This TCR beta chain was identified in a study of Ad26.COV2.S vaccination and SARS-CoV-2 variants. This clone was counted once. Measured with immunoSEQ multiplex PCR; TCRdb has only the in-frame clones, and not every one. The sample records 350,000 to 450,000 clones, 75% to 90% being singletons. Germline assignment: CDR1 MDHEN and CDR2 SYDVKM. V lost 7 bases, J lost 4 bases, and 14 bases lay in between. CDR3 length: 13 amino acids. Described treatment: over 15 received Ad26.COV2.S at low or high dose, single or two shots; 5 received placebo; per-sample allocation not given. The samples date from day 63 after the first vaccine or placebo injection. The donor was a Boston adult aged 18-55 years.

The genes are TRBV28 and TRBJ2-7; the D is unclear. The specimen comprised peripheral blood, sampled in a trial of Ad26.COV2.S vaccine versus placebo. The sequence derives from a person aged 18-65 years who received the Ad26.COV2.S COVID-19 vaccine or a placebo. The CDR3 sequence: CASTATDRYEQYF. The CDR3 coding sequence is TGTGCCAGCACCGCCACCGACCGGTACGAGCAGTACTTC.